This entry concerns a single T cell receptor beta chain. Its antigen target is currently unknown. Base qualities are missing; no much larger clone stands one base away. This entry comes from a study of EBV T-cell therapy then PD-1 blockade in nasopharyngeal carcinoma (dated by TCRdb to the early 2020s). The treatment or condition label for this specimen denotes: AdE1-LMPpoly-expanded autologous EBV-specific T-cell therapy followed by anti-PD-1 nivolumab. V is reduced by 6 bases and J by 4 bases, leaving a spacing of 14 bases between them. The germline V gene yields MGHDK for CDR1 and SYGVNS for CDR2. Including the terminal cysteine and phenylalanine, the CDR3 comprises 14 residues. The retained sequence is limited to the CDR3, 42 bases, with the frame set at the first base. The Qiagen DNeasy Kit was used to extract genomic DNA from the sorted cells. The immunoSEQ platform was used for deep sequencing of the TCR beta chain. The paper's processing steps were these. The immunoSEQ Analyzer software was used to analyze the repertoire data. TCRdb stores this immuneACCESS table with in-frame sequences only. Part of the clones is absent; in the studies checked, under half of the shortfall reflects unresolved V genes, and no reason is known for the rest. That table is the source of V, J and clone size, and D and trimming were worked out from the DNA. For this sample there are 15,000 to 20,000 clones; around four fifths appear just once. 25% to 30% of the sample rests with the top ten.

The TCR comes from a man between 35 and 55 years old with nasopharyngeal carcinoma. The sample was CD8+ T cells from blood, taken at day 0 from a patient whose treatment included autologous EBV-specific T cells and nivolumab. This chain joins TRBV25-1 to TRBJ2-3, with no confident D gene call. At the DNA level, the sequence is TGTGCCAGCAGCCGAGTGGGCAGCGCAGATACGCAGTATTTT. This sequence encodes CASSRVGSADTQYF.